These 15 T cell receptor beta chains share one sample of origin, sequenced in a study of blood T cell repertoires in COVID-19. Method: immunoSEQ multiplex PCR; TCRdb's copy keeps in-frame clones and lacks some. The sample lists 450,000 to 600,000 clones, about 90% occurring once. The sequenced material came from PBMCs or T cells enriched from blood (not recorded which). The receptor source for this set is a woman aged 18 to 35 who had recovered from COVID-19.

This chain joins TRBV7-9 and TRBJ2-2, with TRBD1 identical over 12 bases. The CDR3 extends over 19 amino acids. The germline V gene encodes CDR1 SEHNR and CDR2 FQNEAQ (reference sequence). Losses at the gene ends were 2 bases for V and 0 bases for J; bases not matched to a gene: 7. Here the CDR3 reads CASSLPSGQGAANTGELFF. The CDR3 DNA follows: TGTGCCAGCAGCTTACCTTCGGGACAGGGGGCTGCGAACACCGGGGAGCTGTTTTTT. Combining the CDR3 with reference TRBV7-9 and TRBJ2-2 gives the whole variable domain DTGVSQNPRHKITKRGQNVTFRCDPISEHNRLYWYRQTLGQGPEFLTYFQNEAQLEKSRLLSDRFSAERPKGSFSTLEIQRTEQGDSAMYLCASSLPSGQGAANTGELFFGEGSRLTVL.

In the case of this clone: The identical CDR3 is also encoded by other nucleotide sequences in the sample. The rearrangement links TRBV6-5 to TRBJ1-1; D gene unclear. Trimming took 6 bases from V and 1 from J, leaving 12 bases between them. CDR3 length equals 14 residues. CDR1 MNHEY and CDR2 SVGAGI come from the germline V gene. The chain's CDR3 is CASSYSTGNTEAFF. The CDR3 region has the DNA TGTGCCAGCAGCTATTCGACGGGGAACACTGAAGCTTTCTTT.

This clone was counted once. CDR3 nucleotides: TGTGCCAGCTCACTTGACAGGGTGGAAGGAAACACCATATATTTT. Its translation is CASSLDRVEGNTIYF. J is TRBJ1-3 and V is TRBV18; 7 bases match TRBD1. Per germline, CDR1 KGHSH and CDR2 LQKENI. Trimming took 4 bases from V and 4 from J; bases not matched to a gene: 7. The CDR3 contains 15 residues.

The rearrangement joins TRBV7-9 to TRBJ1-6; D possibly corresponds to TRBD1 (5 bases). Germline loops: CDR1 SEHNR, CDR2 FQNEAQ (reference sequence). CDR3 length: 14 residues. Deletions cut 5 bases from V and 13 bases from J, with 18 bases between. CDR3 in DNA: TGTGCCAGCAGCCCACATGGGGCAGGAGAGCCCCTCCACTTT. Translation: CASSPHGAGEPLHF.

The V and J genes are TRBV6-2 or TRBV6-3 and TRBJ1-6, with 7 bases matching TRBD1. Germline assignment: CDR1 MNHEY and CDR2 SVGEGT. The trim removed 6 bases at V and 9 bases at J, leaving 11 bases unmatched. The CDR3 spans 15 residues. The DNA for the CDR3 is TGTGCCAGCAGCTTAAGGACAGGACCCGCTTCACCCCTCCACTTT. Encoded protein: CASSLRTGPASPLHF.

The CDR3 nucleotides read TGTGCCAGCAGCTTAGGGAGACAAGAGACCCAGTACTTC. Its protein is CASSLGRQETQYF. The V gene is TRBV5-6, the J gene TRBJ2-5; D is perhaps TRBD2 (5 bases). V was shortened by 2 bases and J by 2 bases, with 7 bases between the two germline ends. Germline V CDR1 and CDR2: SGHDT, YYEEEE. The CDR3 contains 13 residues.

The rearrangement uses TRBV14 and TRBJ1-1; the D gene is possibly TRBD1 (5 bases). CDR1 is SGHDN, CDR2 FVKESK, per germline. CDR3 length equals 13 residues. Between the trimmed V and J ends, which lost 2 bases and 7 bases, there was a span of 11 bases. The CDR3 coding sequence is TGTGCCAGCAGCCAAAATCTCCAGGGTGAAGCTTTCTTT. Translating it yields CASSQNLQGEAFF.

The V call is TRBV7-9, the J call TRBJ2-3; maybe TRBD1 (5 bases). There are 14 residues in the CDR3. Trimming removed 1 base at V and 3 bases at J, with 8 bases between. Germline CDR1 SEHNR, CDR2 FQNEAQ (reference sequence). CDR3 residues: CASSLDAGTDTQYF. The CDR3 DNA follows: TGTGCCAGCAGCTTAGACGCAGGGACAGATACGCAGTATTTT.

The chain recombines TRBV2 with TRBJ1-4, with TRBD1 identical over 11 bases. The CDR3 runs 13 residues. V was clipped by 11 bases and J by 8 bases; unmatched bases: 7. The germline CDR1 and CDR2 sequences are SNHLY and FYNNEI. CDR3 sequence (DNA): TGTGCCGGACAGGGGGCAGGAAAGGAAAAACTGTTTTTT. Its translation: CAGQGAGKEKLFF.

This clone was recorded only once. The chain is built from TRBV18 and TRBJ1-2, with TRBD1 matching 10 bases. This CDR3 contains 15 residues. Looked up from germline, CDR1 is KGHSH and CDR2 is LQKENI. V was pared by 3 bases and J by 9 bases, with 10 bases of the junction left unmatched. CDR3 protein: CASSPAGQGTASYTF. CDR3 sequence (DNA): TGTGCCAGCTCACCCGCGGGACAGGGGACCGCGAGCTACACCTTC.

The chain links TRBV6-5 to TRBJ1-5, with unresolved D. The germline CDR1 and CDR2 sequences are MNHEY and SVGAGI. Trimming removed 7 bases at V and 6 bases at J, with 13 bases between. The CDR3 spans 13 residues. In DNA form, the CDR3 reads TGTGCCAGCAAGAGGGCAGTAAGTCAGCCCCAGCATTTT. Translating it yields CASKRAVSQPQHF.

The rearrangement uses TRBV6-6 and TRBJ2-4; 9 nucleotides line up with TRBD1. This CDR3 spans 16 amino acids. Trimming removed 6 bases from V and 6 bases from J; junction bases left unmatched: 12. Looked up from germline, CDR1 is MNHNY and CDR2 is SVGAGI (reference sequence). In nucleotides, the CDR3 is TGTGCCAGCAGCAATTGGGACAGGGAACGTAGAAACATTCAGTACTTC. Amino acids: CASSNWDRERRNIQYF.

This chain uses TRBV30 with TRBJ2-5, with 14 positions matching TRBD2. The CDR3 runs to 14 residues. Trimming removed 2 bases from V and 8 bases from J; junction bases left unmatched: 4. The germline V gene has CDR1 GTSNPN and CDR2 SVGIG (reference sequence). CDR3 amino acids: CAWSSTSGGATQYF. As DNA, the CDR3 is TGTGCCTGGAGTTCGACTAGCGGGGGGGCAACCCAGTACTTC.

V and J are TRBV5-1 and TRBJ2-1; maybe TRBD2 (5 bases). This CDR3 is 14 amino acids long. Germline V gene data show CDR1 as SGHRS and CDR2 as YFSETQ. Between the trimmed V and J ends, which lost 1 base and 10 bases, there was a span of 15 bases. In DNA form, the CDR3 reads TGCGCCAGCAGCTTGACCCTAGCAAGCAACGAGCAGTTCTTC. This codes for CASSLTLASNEQFF.

The chain recombines TRBV20-1 with TRBJ1-5; no definite D call. The germline gives CDR1 DFQATT, CDR2 SNEGSKA (reference sequence). The CDR3 extends over 16 amino acids. Trimming took off 3 bases at V and 1 base at J, with 16 bases between the two ends. CDR3 nucleotide sequence: TGCAGTGCTAGTCTTCAGGCCAACCCCAGCAATCAGCCCCAGCATTTT. Translated: CSASLQANPSNQPQHF.